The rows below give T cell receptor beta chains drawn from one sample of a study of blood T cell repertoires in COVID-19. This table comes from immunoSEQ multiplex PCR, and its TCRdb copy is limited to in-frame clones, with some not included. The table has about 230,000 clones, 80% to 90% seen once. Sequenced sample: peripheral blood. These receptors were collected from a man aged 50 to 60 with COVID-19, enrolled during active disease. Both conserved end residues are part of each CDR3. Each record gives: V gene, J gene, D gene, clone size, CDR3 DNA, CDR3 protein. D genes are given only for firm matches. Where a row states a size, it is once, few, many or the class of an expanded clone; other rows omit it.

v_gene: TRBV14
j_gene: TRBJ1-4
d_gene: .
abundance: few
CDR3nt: TGTGCCAGCAGCCAAGGGGTCGGGCGACAGCCTAATGAAAAACTGTTTTTT
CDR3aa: CASSQGVGRQPNEKLFF

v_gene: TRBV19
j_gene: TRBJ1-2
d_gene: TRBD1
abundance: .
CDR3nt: TGTGCCAGTAGGGGACAGGGGACAGAGGTTTACTATGGCTACACCTTC
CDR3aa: CASRGQGTEVYYGYTF

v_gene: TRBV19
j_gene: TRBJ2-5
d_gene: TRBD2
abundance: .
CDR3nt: TGTGCCAGTAGTATATCGGGGGGAAGAGAGACCCAGTACTTC
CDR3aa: CASSISGGRETQYF

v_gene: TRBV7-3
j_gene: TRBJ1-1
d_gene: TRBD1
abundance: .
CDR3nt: TGTGCCAGCAGCTTAGGGACAGATATGAACACTGAAGCTTTCTTT
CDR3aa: CASSLGTDMNTEAFF

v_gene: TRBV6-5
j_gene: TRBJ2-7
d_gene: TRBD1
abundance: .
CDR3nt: TGTGCCAGCAGTTATGGACAGGGGTCCCTCTACGAGCAGTACTTC
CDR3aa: CASSYGQGSLYEQYF

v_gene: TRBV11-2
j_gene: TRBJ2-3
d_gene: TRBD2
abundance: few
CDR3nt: TGTGCCAGCAGCCGGACTAGCGGGGGGGCAGCGGATACGCAGTATTTT
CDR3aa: CASSRTSGGAADTQYF

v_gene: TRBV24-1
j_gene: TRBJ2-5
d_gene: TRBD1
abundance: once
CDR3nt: TGTGCCACCAGTCCCGGGACAGGGTTGTGGGAGACCCAGTACTTC
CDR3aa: CATSPGTGLWETQYF

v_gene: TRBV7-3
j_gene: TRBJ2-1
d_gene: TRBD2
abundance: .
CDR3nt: TGTGCCAGCAGCCGCCAGACTAGCGGGAGTATGAATGAGCAGTTCTTC
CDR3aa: CASSRQTSGSMNEQFF

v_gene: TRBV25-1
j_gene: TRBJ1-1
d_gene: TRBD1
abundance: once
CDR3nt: TGTGCCAGCAGGACGACAGGGCTGACTGAAGCTTTCTTT
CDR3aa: CASRTTGLTEAFF

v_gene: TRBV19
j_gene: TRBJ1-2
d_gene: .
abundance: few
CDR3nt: TGTGCCAGTAGTTACCGTGGGGCTGACGGCTACACCTTC
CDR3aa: CASSYRGADGYTF

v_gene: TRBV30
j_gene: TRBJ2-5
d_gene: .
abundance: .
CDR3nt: TGTGCCTGGAGCAAAACCACCGGCGGGCAAGAGACCCAGTACTTC
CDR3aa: CAWSKTTGGQETQYF

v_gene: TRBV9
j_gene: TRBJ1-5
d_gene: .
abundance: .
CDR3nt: TGCGCCTCGGGTAGTAGCAATCAGCCCCAGCATTTT
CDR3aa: CASGSSNQPQHF

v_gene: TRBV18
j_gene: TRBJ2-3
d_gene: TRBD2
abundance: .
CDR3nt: TGTGCCAGCTCACCACTCAAGCGGGAGGCTGATACGCAGTATTTT
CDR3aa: CASSPLKREADTQYF

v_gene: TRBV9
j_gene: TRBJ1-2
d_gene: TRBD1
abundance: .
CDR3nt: TGTGCCAGCAGCGTAGGACAGGGGGCGCTTGGCTACACCTTC
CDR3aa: CASSVGQGALGYTF

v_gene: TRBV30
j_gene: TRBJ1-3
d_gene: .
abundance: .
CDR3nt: TGTGCCTGGAGTTCAGGAACAGACCAAAACACCATATATTTT
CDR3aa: CAWSSGTDQNTIYF

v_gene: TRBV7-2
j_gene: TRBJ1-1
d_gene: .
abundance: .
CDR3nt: TGTGCCAGCAGCCTAAGGGAGATAACGAACACTGAAGCTTTCTTT
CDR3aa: CASSLREITNTEAFF

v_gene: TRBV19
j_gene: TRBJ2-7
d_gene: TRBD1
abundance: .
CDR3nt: TGTGCCAGTGAAACAGGGGGAAATCCCTCCTACGAGCAGTACTTC
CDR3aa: CASETGGNPSYEQYF

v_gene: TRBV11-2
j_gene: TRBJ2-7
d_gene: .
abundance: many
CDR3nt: TGTGCCAGCAGCTTGTCTACGGGGGGCGCCAGCTCCTACGAGCAGTACTTC
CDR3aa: CASSLSTGGASSYEQYF

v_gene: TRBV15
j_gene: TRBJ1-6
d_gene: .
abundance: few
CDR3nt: TGTGCCACCAGCTTCGGACAGAAATCACCCCTCCACTTT
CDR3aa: CATSFGQKSPLHF

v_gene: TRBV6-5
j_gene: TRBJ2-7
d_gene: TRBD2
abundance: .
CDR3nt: TGTGCCAGCAGACTAGCGGGAGAGTCCTACGAGCAGTACTTC
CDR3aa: CASRLAGESYEQYF

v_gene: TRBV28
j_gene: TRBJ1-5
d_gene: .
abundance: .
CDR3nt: TGTGCCAGCATCCCCGGGGGGGTAGGCGCAGGGGTCAGCAATCAGCCCCAGCATTTT
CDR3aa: CASIPGGVGAGVSNQPQHF

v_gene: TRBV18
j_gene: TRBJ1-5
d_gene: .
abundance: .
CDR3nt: TGTGCCAGCTCAGGGGGGACGGCCCTTGATCAGCCCCAGCATTTT
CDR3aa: CASSGGTALDQPQHF

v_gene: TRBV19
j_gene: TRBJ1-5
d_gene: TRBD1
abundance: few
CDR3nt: TGTGCCAGTAGTACCGGACAGGGTGGGAGCAATCAGCCCCAGCATTTT
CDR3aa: CASSTGQGGSNQPQHF

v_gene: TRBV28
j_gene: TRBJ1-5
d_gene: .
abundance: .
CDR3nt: TGTGCCAGCAGTCTGACAGATAGGCTGGTTCATCAGCCCCAGCATTTT
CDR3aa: CASSLTDRLVHQPQHF

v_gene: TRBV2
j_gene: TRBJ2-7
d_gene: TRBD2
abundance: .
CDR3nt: TGTGCCAGCAGTTTCGAGCGGGGAGAGCAGTACTTC
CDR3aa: CASSFERGEQYF

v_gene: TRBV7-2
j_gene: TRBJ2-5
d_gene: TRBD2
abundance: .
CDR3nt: TGTGCCAGCAGCCCCAATGGACTAGCGGGGGGGGAGACCCAGTACTTC
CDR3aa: CASSPNGLAGGETQYF

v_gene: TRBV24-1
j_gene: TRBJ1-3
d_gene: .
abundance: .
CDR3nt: TGTGCCACCCGTGTCTCGGGGGTTCCTGGAAACACCATATATTTT
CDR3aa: CATRVSGVPGNTIYF

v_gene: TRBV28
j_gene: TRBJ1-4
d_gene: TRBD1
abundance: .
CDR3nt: TGTGCCAGCAGAAGGGACAGGGGGGAGGAAAAACTGTTTTTT
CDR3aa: CASRRDRGEEKLFF

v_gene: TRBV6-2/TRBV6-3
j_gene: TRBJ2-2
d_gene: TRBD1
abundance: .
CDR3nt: TGTGCCAGCAGTTACGGGACAGGGGTTGTCGGGGAGCTGTTTTTT
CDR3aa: CASSYGTGVVGELFF

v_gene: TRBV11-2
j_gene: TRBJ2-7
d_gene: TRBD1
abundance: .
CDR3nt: TGTGCCAGCAGCTCATCGAGCCGGGACAGCTCCTACGAGCAGTACTTC
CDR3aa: CASSSSSRDSSYEQYF

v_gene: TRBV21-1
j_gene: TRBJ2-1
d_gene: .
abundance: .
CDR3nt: TGTGCCAGCAGAAACGCTACGGGTCTCAATGAGCAGTTCTTC
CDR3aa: CASRNATGLNEQFF

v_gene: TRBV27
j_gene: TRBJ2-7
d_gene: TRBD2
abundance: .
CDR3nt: TGTGCCAGCAGGACTAGCGGGAGCTCCTACGAGCAGTACTTC
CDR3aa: CASRTSGSSYEQYF

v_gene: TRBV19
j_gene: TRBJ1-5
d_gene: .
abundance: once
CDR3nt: TGTGCCAGTAGATGGGGCAGCGAAAATAGCAATCAGCCCCAGCATTTT
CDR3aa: CASRWGSENSNQPQHF

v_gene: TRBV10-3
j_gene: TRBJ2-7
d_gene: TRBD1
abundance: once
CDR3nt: TGTGCCATCAGCACCGGGACAGGCTCCTACGAGCAGTACTTC
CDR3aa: CAISTGTGSYEQYF

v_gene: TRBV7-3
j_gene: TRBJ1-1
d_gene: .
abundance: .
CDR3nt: TGTGCCAGCAGCTCCGGGTTGAACACTGAAGCTTTCTTT
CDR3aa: CASSSGLNTEAFF

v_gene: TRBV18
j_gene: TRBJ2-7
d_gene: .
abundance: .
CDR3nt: TGTGCCAGCTCACCAATAGCGGACTCCTACGAGCAGTACTTC
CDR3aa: CASSPIADSYEQYF

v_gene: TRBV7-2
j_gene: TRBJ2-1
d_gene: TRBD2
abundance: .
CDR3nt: TGTGCCAGCAGCTTAGTCCCCCTAGCGGACTACAACTCCTACAATGAGCAGTTCTTC
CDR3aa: CASSLVPLADYNSYNEQFF

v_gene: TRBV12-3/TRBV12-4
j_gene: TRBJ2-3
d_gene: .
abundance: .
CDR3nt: TGTGCCAGCAGCAGTTGGGGGGACCTCGCTCAGTATTTT
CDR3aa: CASSSWGDLAQYF

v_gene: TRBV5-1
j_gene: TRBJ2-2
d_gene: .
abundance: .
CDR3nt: TGCGCCAGCAGCTTCGGAGGTGAGAACACCGGGGAGCTGTTTTTT
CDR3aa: CASSFGGENTGELFF

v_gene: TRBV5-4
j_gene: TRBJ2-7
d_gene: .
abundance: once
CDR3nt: TGTGCCAGCAGCGCAAACAGCAGGGACTACGAGCAGTACTTC
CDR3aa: CASSANSRDYEQYF